The next 12 T cell receptor beta chains were all read from a single sample in a study of Ad26.COV2.S vaccination and SARS-CoV-2 variants. The method was immunoSEQ multiplex PCR; TCRdb's version includes in-frame clones alone and lacks a portion of them. Of 350,000 to 500,000 clones listed, 85% to 90% are singletons. As to treatment: about 20 received Ad26.COV2.S at low or high dose, single or two shots; 5 received placebo; per-sample allocation not given. Sampling was done on day 63 after the first vaccine or placebo injection. The specimen comprised peripheral blood, sampled in a trial of Ad26.COV2.S vaccine versus placebo. Receptors originate from a person aged 18-65 years who received the Ad26.COV2.S COVID-19 vaccine or a placebo.

The rearrangement uses TRBV6-5 and TRBJ1-1; no reliable D call. V was shortened by 6 bases and J by 4 bases, with 15 bases between the two germline ends. CDR3 length: 14 residues. Germline V gene sequence: CDR1 MNHEY, CDR2 SVGAGI. CDR3 sequence: CASSAFMEPTEAFF. CDR3 nucleotide sequence: TGTGCCAGCAGCGCGTTCATGGAACCCACTGAAGCTTTCTTT.

A word on this clone: One junction end does not reproduce the germline sequence, and a read error may be involved. The chain couples TRBV3-1 (or the pseudogene TRBV3-2) to TRBJ1-1; possible D gene TRBD1, 6 bases. The V gene's germline CDR1 is LGHDT and CDR2 YNNKEL (reference sequence). The length of the CDR3 is 14 residues. CDR3 residues: CASSLLFSDSETFF. DNA of the CDR3: TGTGCCAGCAGCCTACTCTTCTCGGACAGTGAAACTTTCTTT.

This clone was counted a few times. The chain employs TRBV7-9 and TRBJ1-4, with TRBD1 identical over 8 bases. The ends lost 5 bases at V and 8 bases at J; junction bases unmatched: 22. The CDR3 extends over 19 amino acids. Per the germline V gene, CDR1 is SEHNR and CDR2 is FQNEAQ (reference sequence). CDR3 in DNA: TGTGCCAGCAGCAGCGGCCGGGACAGGAGGTTTAGGACACCCGAAAAACTGTTTTTT. Its translation is CASSSGRDRRFRTPEKLFF.

The chain couples TRBV24-1 to TRBJ1-1, with a possible D match to TRBD1 (5 bases). This CDR3 has 15 amino acids. Germline CDR1 and CDR2: KGHDR and SFDVKD. V lost 3 bases and J 3 bases, leaving 13 bases between the germline ends. CDR3 residues: CATSDASGGDTEAFF. CDR3 sequence (DNA): TGTGCCACCAGTGATGCCTCCGGGGGTGACACTGAAGCTTTCTTT.

The chain employs TRBV7-2 and TRBJ2-1, with 8 bases that match TRBD2. There are 17 residues in the CDR3. Trimming took 1 base from V and 8 from J; bases not matched to a gene: 13. Per the germline V gene, CDR1 is SGHTA and CDR2 is FQGNSA. Here the CDR3 DNA reads TGTGCCAGCAGCTTAGTGAGGCAGGGTAGCGGGACTGATGAGCAGTTCTTC. Translating it yields CASSLVRQGSGTDEQFF.

This chain connects TRBV6-1 to TRBJ1-2, with a weak D call TRBD1 (5 bases). Trimming took off 4 bases at V and 5 bases at J, with 20 bases between the two ends. Germline CDR1 reads MNHNS; CDR2 reads SASEGT. There are 16 residues in the CDR3. CDR3 DNA sequence: TGTGCCAGCAGTGTAACGAGGGGTTATTTCCAATATGGCTACACCTTC. Its translation is CASSVTRGYFQYGYTF.

The chain joins TRBV20-1 to TRBJ2-1; the D is unclear. The V gene's germline CDR1 is DFQATT and CDR2 SNEGSKA (reference sequence). This CDR3 region has 11 residues. V lost 3 bases and J 5 bases, leaving 5 bases between the germline ends. The chain's CDR3 is CSASTNNEQFF. In DNA, the CDR3 is TGCAGTGCTAGTACGAACAATGAGCAGTTCTTC.

V usage is TRBV7-2 and J usage is TRBJ2-2; D is unclear. The V and J ends lost 2 bases and 0 bases respectively, with 7 bases between them. This CDR3 comprises 15 residues. In germline, CDR1 is SGHTA, CDR2 FQGNSA. CDR3 protein: CASSLSPSNTGELFF. The CDR3 coding sequence is TGTGCCAGCAGCTTATCCCCCTCGAACACCGGGGAGCTGTTTTTT. The whole variable domain, filled in from reference TRBV7-2 and TRBJ2-2, reads GAGVSQSPSNKVTEKGKDVELRCDPISGHTALYWYRQSLGQGLEFLIYFQGNSAPDKSGLPSDRFSAERTGGSVSTLTIQRTQQEDSAVYLCASSLSPSNTGELFFGEGSRLTVL.

The CDR3 reads CASSYLGYNEQFF. The DNA for the CDR3 is TGTGCCAGCAGTTACCTGGGCTACAATGAGCAGTTCTTC. The gene calls are TRBV6-5 and TRBJ2-1; D gene ambiguous. Germline-derived CDR1 and CDR2 are MNHEY and SVGAGI. Trimming removed 2 bases at V and 3 bases at J, with 5 bases between. This CDR3 has 13 amino acids.

V usage is TRBV28 and J usage is TRBJ1-5, with D perhaps matching TRBD1 (6 bases). This CDR3 has 17 amino acids. Germline CDR1 and CDR2: MDHEN and SYDVKM. V lost 5 bases, J lost 5 bases, and 22 bases lay in between. The CDR3 sequence: CASSPGSSWGGHQPQHF. The CDR3 nucleotides read TGTGCCAGCAGTCCTGGGAGTTCGTGGGGGGGCCATCAGCCCCAGCATTTT.

The chain is built from TRBV4-3 and TRBJ1-2; 7 bases agree with TRBD1. V lost 4 bases, J lost 4 bases, and 6 bases stayed unmatched. CDR1 is LGHNA and CDR2 is YSLEER in the germline V gene. The CDR3 is made up of 14 amino acids. CDR3 nucleotide sequence: TGCGCCAGCAGCCCCAGGGGGATGGGCTATGGCTACACCTTC. Its protein is CASSPRGMGYGYTF.

This clone is a singleton in its sample. The V call is TRBV4-3, the J call TRBJ2-3; no clear D gene. Between the trimmed V and J ends, which lost 0 bases and 2 bases, there was a span of 9 bases. The germline V gene encodes CDR1 LGHNA and CDR2 YSLEER. There are 15 residues in the CDR3. The CDR3 protein is CASSQEAIDTDTQYF. DNA for the CDR3: TGCGCCAGCAGCCAAGAGGCAATCGACACAGATACGCAGTATTTT.